One T cell receptor beta chain is described in this entry. The length of the CDR3 is 13 residues. In germline, CDR1 is SSHAT, CDR2 FNYEAQ (reference sequence). V dropped 1 base and J dropped 10 bases, with 10 bases sitting between them. This entry belongs to a study of T-cell memory formation after mild COVID-19. Study at large: Clustering of TCRs was largely donor specific.

TCRdb processed the 5' RACE reads anew with MiXCR; each CDR3 protein has one entry. The table records about 360,000 distinct CDR3 sequences, roughly an eighth of them present only once. The sample taken for sequencing was PBMCs or a T cell subset sorted from them (not recorded which). This TCR came from a man aged 18-30 years who had mild COVID-19 (a few samples of this study predate the infection). Cell type and time point are not known. This chain links TRBV7-7 with TRBJ2-2; D is unclear. CDR3 protein: CASSLEVRSELFF. CDR3 coding DNA: TGTGCCAGCAGCTTAGAAGTTCGATCGGAGCTGTTTTTT.